This T cell receptor beta chain is drawn from a study of CD8+ T cells in alopecia areata. Study context: The study gave treated patients oral tofacitinib at 5 to 10 mg twice daily. Affected scalp percentage determined the severity score of treated patients.

In the case of this clone: The target antigen is unknown.

RNA extraction and reverse transcription yielded cDNA as sequencing template. Data came from immunoSEQ multiplex PCR; TCRdb stores just in-frame clones and leaves some out. The sample has about 160,000 clones; around 60% are singletons. Between the trimmed V and J ends, which lost 3 bases and 2 bases, there was a span of 11 bases. The CDR3 is 13 residues long. Germline CDR1 reads SQVTM; CDR2 reads ANQGSEA. The treatment: oral pan-JAK inhibitor, 5-10 mg twice daily. Study-wide results and limits: A great number of expanded lesional clones endured in scalp and blood during tofacitinib. Lesional tissue from the scalp (especially in alopecia totalis/universalis) showed higher clonality than normal scalp.

This chain joins TRBV29-1 and TRBJ2-7, with D tentatively TRBD1 (5 bases). The TCR comes from a human donor with alopecia areata. The sample here was CD4+ T cells sorted from blood, taken at week 24, from a patient treated with tofacitinib. CDR3 loop: CSVEDPGTYEQYF. CDR3 DNA sequence: TGCAGCGTTGAGGACCCAGGGACCTACGAGCAGTACTTC.